This T cell receptor beta chain is from a study of OX40 agonist ivuxolimab in advanced cancers. Study-wide background: Every 2 weeks, ivuxolimab was infused into the patients intravenously at between 0.01 and 10 mg/kg.

CDR1 SGHDT and CDR2 YYEEEE come from the germline V gene. CDR3 length equals 14 residues. The V end was cut by 2 bases, the J end by 5 bases, with 14 bases between. Assay used: immunoSEQ multiplex PCR; TCRdb lists only in-frame clones, some missing. Of more than 25,000 clones in the sample, approximately 80% were seen once. Patients with autoimmune history or systemic immunosuppression were excluded. This specimen consisted of CD4+ or CD8+ T cells sorted from blood, obtained in a trial of the OX40 agonist ivuxolimab. This clonotype originated in an adult with an advanced solid tumor such as melanoma, head and neck, liver or kidney cancer. The V gene is TRBV5-6, the J gene TRBJ2-7; possible D gene TRBD2, 5 bases. In DNA, the CDR3 is TGTGCCAGCAGCTTTCCGGGAAAACCTCACGAGCAGTACTTC. It yields the protein CASSFPGKPHEQYF.